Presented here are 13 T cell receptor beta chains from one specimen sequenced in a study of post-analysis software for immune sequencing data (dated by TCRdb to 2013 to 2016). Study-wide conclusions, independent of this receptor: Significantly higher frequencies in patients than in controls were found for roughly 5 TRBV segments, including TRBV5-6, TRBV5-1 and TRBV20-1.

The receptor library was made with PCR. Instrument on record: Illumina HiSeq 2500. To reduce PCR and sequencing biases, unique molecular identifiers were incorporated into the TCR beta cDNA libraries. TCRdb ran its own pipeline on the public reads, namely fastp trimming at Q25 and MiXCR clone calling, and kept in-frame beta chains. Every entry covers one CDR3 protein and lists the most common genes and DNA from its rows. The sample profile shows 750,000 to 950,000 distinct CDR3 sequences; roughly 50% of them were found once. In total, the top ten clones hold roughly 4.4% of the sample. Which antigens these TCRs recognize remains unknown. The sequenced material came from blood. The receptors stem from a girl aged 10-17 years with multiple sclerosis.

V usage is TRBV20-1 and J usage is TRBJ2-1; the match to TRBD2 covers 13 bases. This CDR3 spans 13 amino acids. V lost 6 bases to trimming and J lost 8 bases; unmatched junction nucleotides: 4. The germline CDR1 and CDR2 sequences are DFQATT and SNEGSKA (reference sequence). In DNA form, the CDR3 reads TGCAGTGCCACAGGACTAGCGGGGGATGAGCAGTTCTTC. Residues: CSATGLAGDEQFF.

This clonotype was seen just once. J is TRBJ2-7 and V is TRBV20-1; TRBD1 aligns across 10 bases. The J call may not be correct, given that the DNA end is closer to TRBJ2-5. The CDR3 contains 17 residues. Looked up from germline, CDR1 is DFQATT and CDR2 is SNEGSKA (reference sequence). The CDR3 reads CSARDPPGQGSGETQYF. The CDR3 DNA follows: TGCAGTGCTAGAGATCCCCCGGGACAGGGGAGCGGAGAGACCCAGTACTTC.

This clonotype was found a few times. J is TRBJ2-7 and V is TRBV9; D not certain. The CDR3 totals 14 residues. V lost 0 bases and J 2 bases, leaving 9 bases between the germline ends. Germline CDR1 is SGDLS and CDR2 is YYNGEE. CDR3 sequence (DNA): TGTGCCAGCAGCGTAGAGGGCAGCACCTACGAGCAGTACTTC. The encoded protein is CASSVEGSTYEQYF.

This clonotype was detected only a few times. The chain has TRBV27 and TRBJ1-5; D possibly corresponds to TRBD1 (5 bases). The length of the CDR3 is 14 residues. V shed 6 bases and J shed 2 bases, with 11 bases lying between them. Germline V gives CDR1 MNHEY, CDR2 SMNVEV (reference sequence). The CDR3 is CASSQGRGNQPQHF. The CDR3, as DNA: TGTGCCAGCAGCCAGGGCAGGGGCAATCAGCCCCAGCATTTT.

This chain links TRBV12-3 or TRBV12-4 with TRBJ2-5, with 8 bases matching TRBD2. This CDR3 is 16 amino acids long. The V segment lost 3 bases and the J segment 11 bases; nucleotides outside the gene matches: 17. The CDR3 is CASSFEGTRGGGGQYF. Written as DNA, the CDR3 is TGTGCCAGCAGTTTTGAGGGGACTAGGGGGGGAGGCGGGCAGTACTTC.

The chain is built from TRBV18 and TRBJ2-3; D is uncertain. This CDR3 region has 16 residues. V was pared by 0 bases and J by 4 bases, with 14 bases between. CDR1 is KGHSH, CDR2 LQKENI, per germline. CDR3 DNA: TGTGCCAGCTCACCACCGGGGATGCGGTTGGCAGATACGCAGTATTTT. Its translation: CASSPPGMRLADTQYF. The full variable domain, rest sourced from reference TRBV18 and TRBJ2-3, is NAGVMQNPRHLVRRRGQEARLRCSPMKGHSHVYWYRQLPEEGLKFMVYLQKENIIDESGMPKERFSAEFPKEGPSILRIQQVVRGDSAAYFCASSPPGMRLADTQYFGPGTRLTVL.

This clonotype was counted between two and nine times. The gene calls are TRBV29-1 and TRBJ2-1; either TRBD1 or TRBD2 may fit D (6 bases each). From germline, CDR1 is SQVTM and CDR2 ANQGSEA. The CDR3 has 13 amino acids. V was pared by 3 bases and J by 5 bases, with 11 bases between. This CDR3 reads CSVEPGAHNEQFF. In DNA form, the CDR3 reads TGCAGCGTTGAGCCGGGGGCTCACAATGAGCAGTTCTTC.

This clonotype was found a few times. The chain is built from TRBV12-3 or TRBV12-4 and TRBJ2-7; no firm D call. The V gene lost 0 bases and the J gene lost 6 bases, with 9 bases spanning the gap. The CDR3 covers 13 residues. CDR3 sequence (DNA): TGTGCCAGCAGTTTAGCGGAGTCGTCCGAGCAGTACTTC. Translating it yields CASSLAESSEQYF.

DNA for the CDR3: TGTGCCAGCTCGGGGGAGGACGAAGCTTTCTTT. Its protein is CASSGEDEAFF. The chain combines TRBV6-6 with TRBJ1-1; tentatively, D is TRBD1 (5 bases). Germline V gene lookup returns CDR1 MNHNY and CDR2 SVGAGI (reference sequence). The length of the CDR3 is 11 residues. The ends were cut back, 8 bases at V and 8 bases at J, with 12 bases in the middle.

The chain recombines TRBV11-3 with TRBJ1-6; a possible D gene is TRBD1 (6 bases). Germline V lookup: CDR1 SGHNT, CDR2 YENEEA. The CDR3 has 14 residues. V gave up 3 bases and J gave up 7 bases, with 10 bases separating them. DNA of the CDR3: TGTGCCAGCAGCTTTGGACAGAAGAATTCACCCCTCCACTTT. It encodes CASSFGQKNSPLHF.

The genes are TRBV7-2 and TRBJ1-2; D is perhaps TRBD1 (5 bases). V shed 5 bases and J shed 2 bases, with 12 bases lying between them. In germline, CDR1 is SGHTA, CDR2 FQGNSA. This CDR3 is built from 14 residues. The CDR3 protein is CASSPHGTNYGYTF. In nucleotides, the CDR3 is TGTGCCAGCAGCCCACACGGGACGAACTATGGCTACACCTTC.

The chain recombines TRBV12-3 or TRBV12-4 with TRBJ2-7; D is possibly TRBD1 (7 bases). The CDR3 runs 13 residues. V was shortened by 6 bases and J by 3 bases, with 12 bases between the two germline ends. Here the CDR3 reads CASRGGTDYEQYF. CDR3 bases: TGTGCCAGCAGGGGCGGGACAGACTACGAGCAGTACTTC.

The CDR3 loop reads CASRPRWDQPQHF. DNA of the CDR3: TGTGCCAGCAGACCTCGATGGGATCAGCCCCAGCATTTT. The rearrangement uses TRBV7-9 and TRBJ1-5, with D unresolved. CDR1 is SEHNR, CDR2 FQNEAQ, per germline (reference sequence). V gave up 6 bases and J gave up 5 bases, with 11 bases separating them. This CDR3 is 13 amino acids long. Supplemented by reference TRBV7-9 and TRBJ1-5, the full variable domain reads DTGVSQNPRHKITKRGQNVTFRCDPISEHNRLYWYRQTLGQGPEFLTYFQNEAQLEKSRLLSDRFSAERPKGSFSTLEIQRTEQGDSAMYLCASRPRWDQPQHFGDGTRLSIL.